The sequence of this T cell receptor beta chain was determined in a study of blood T cell repertoires in COVID-19. Study-wide context: Samples came from the United States, Italy and Spain, spanning acute and convalescent COVID-19.

Under the authors' procedure: Cell counts per sample came from amplifying reference gene primers. Sequencing used immunoSEQ multiplex PCR; TCRdb keeps in-frame clones, though not all of them. The V and J calls and clone size were taken over from that table, and D and trimming were inferred from the DNA. The profile shows some 140,000 clones, about four fifths of them singletons. V was cut by 0 bases and J by 1 base, with 9 bases left in between. The germline CDR1 and CDR2 sequences are ENHRY and SYGVKD. This CDR3 spans 15 amino acids. Material: peripheral blood. This receptor was taken from an elderly man with acute or convalescent COVID-19. This chain uses TRBV10-3 with TRBJ1-1; a possible D gene is TRBD1 (5 bases). CDR3 loop: CAISESLTGNTEAFF. The CDR3 DNA reads TGTGCCATCAGTGAGTCTTTAACAGGGAACACTGAAGCTTTCTTT.